This T cell receptor beta chain was found in a study of blood T cells in healthy people across ages. Study findings and constraints: Calculation of diversity from one million T cells yielded estimates considered to be underestimates.

This clonotype was observed a single time. Its antigen remains unidentified. The individuals who served as donors were healthy Caucasians living in Russia, aged roughly 6 to 100. Using a J-beta primer mix together with a sample-barcoded 5' primer, a second PCR was run for about 6 to 12 cycles. TCRdb re-derived calls from the 5' RACE reads in MiXCR, one entry per CDR3 protein. The data contain 850,000 to 1,300,000 distinct CDR3 sequences, 35% to 50% of them singletons. This clonotype was sampled from a woman aged 55-69 years in good health. The sample consisted of blood.

This chain's CDR3 is CASATGTSGVQYF. The CDR3 DNA sequence: TGCGCCAGCGCCACCGGGACTAGCGGAGTGCAGTACTTC. This chain joins TRBV10-1 and TRBJ2-4; 11 bases agree with TRBD2. The CDR3 is 13 residues long. V shed 8 bases, J shed 13 bases, and the junction held 10 bases outside the gene matches. Germline-derived CDR1 and CDR2 are WNHNN and SYGVQD (reference sequence).